Below are 13 T cell receptor beta chains sequenced from a single sample in a study of control samples from healthy donors and cancer patients. TCRdb's table, derived via immunoSEQ multiplex PCR, lists solely in-frame clones and lacks some. The table lists tens of thousands of clones, around 87% of them singletons. The sample was blood. The receptors stem from a man in his fifties in good health.

This rearrangement joins TRBV21-1 to TRBJ2-2; TRBD1 was called by the table and not checked on the DNA. TRBV21-1 is reported as a pseudogene. The CDR3 is 18 residues long. CDR3: CASSAGTLGQGCTGELFF. In DNA form, the CDR3 reads TGTGCCAGCAGCGCCGGGACCCTGGGACAGGGTTGTACCGGGGAGCTGTTTTTT.

This clone appeared a few times. The chain has TRBV4-3 and TRBJ2-3; 7 bases line up with TRBD2. The CDR3 runs 16 residues. V lost 0 bases, J lost 3 bases, and 6 bases stayed unmatched. Germline assignment: CDR1 LGHNA and CDR2 YSLEER. CDR3 residues: CASSQEHGGGTDTQYF. The CDR3, as DNA: TGCGCCAGCAGCCAAGAGCACGGGGGAGGGACAGATACGCAGTATTTT.

This sequence joins TRBV2 and TRBJ2-1; 9 nucleotides line up with TRBD2. Trimming removed 7 bases from V and 2 bases from J; junction bases left unmatched: 12. The CDR3 length is 17 residues. The germline CDR1 and CDR2 sequences are SNHLY and FYNNEI. CDR3 region: CASTEDRAGGTYNEQFF. The DNA of the CDR3 is TGTGCCAGCACTGAGGATCGGGCGGGAGGGACCTACAATGAGCAGTTCTTC.

This chain joins TRBV7-3 and TRBJ2-1, with TRBD2 matching 12 bases. V was pared by 5 bases and J by 8 bases, with 7 bases of the junction left unmatched. Germline V gives CDR1 SGHTA, CDR2 FQGTGA. The CDR3 is made up of 15 amino acids. Here the CDR3 reads CASSPSGGASDEQFF. The CDR3 coding sequence is TGTGCCAGCAGCCCTAGCGGGGGGGCGTCGGATGAGCAGTTCTTC.

The rearrangement joins TRBV5-4 to TRBJ1-1, with a weak D call TRBD1 (6 bases). This CDR3 has 13 residues. V shed 4 bases and J shed 11 bases, with 18 bases lying between them. Germline lookup yields CDR1 SGHNT and CDR2 YYREEE (reference sequence). In DNA, the CDR3 is TGTGCCAGCAGCCCTGGACAGCAAGAAGTGGCTTTCTTT. It encodes CASSPGQQEVAFF.

The rearrangement links TRBV6-6 to TRBJ1-5; D not resolved. Looked up from germline, CDR1 is MNHNY and CDR2 is SVGAGI (reference sequence). V was clipped by 2 bases and J by 0 bases, with 11 bases between them. There are 16 residues in the CDR3. The CDR3 region has the DNA TGTGCCAGCAGTTACACTTGGACCGATAGCAATCAGCCCCAGCATTTT. Protein product: CASSYTWTDSNQPQHF.

The V call is TRBV29-1, the J call TRBJ1-1; 7 bases match TRBD1. J was trimmed by 4 bases and V by 6 bases; bases with no gene match: 5. Germline CDR1 is SQVTM and CDR2 is ANQGSEA. This CDR3 has 12 amino acids. CDR3 in amino acids: CSVQTGVTEAFF. For the CDR3, the DNA is TGCAGCGTGCAAACAGGGGTCACTGAAGCTTTCTTT.

The chain joins TRBV24-1 to TRBJ1-2; no clear D gene. V dropped 2 bases and J dropped 2 bases, with 8 bases sitting between them. Germline CDR1 KGHDR, CDR2 SFDVKD. The length of the CDR3 is 14 residues. CDR3 protein: CATSDSPKNYGYTF. The CDR3 coding sequence is TGTGCCACCAGTGATTCTCCCAAGAACTATGGCTACACCTTC.

In this sample, this clone turned up once. The chain employs TRBV23-1 and TRBJ1-1, with D unresolved. TRBV23-1 is classed as an ORF, of uncertain function. This CDR3 contains 9 residues. Trimming removed 6 bases from V and 9 bases from J, with 5 bases in between. In nucleotides, the CDR3 is TGCGCCAGCAGCCGGCAAGCTTTCTTT. It codes for CASSRQAFF.

This chain links TRBV7-6 with TRBJ1-1; a weak D match, TRBD1 (6 bases). Trimming stripped 0 bases from V and 9 bases from J, with 17 bases between. From germline, CDR1 is SGHVS and CDR2 FNYEAQ. The CDR3 runs to 15 residues. CDR3 region: CASSLAESEGGKAFF. CDR3 sequence (DNA): TGTGCCAGCAGCTTAGCGGAATCGGAGGGGGGGAAAGCTTTCTTT.

In this sample, this clone turned up once. V usage is TRBV24-1 and J usage is TRBJ1-1, with unresolved D. The CDR3 is 15 residues long. Germline V gives CDR1 KGHDR, CDR2 SFDVKD. V lost 4 bases and J lost 4, with 15 bases in between. In DNA, the CDR3 is TGTGCCACCAGTGACCCTGGCCGGGGATCCACTGAAGCTTTCTTT. Translated, it gives CATSDPGRGSTEAFF.

The V call is TRBV4-2, the J call TRBJ2-5; 8 nucleotides agree with TRBD2. Germline-derived CDR1 and CDR2 are LGHNA and YNFKEQ. The V and J ends lost 6 bases and 1 base, in that order; junction bases with no gene match: 7. There are 15 residues in the CDR3. CDR3 sequence (DNA): TGTGCCAGCAGTTTAACCGGGACTAGCCAAGAGACCCAGTACTTC. This codes for CASSLTGTSQETQYF.

The J gene is TRBJ2-7, the V gene TRBV6-1, with D hard to call. The CDR3 sequence is 11 residues long. Trimming cost V 3 bases and J 12 bases, with 12 bases left between them. The V gene's germline CDR1 is MNHNS and CDR2 SASEGT. CDR3 DNA sequence: TGTGCCAGCAGTGATTCCGGGCGTGCGTACTTC. Translating it yields CASSDSGRAYF.